The clone carrying this T cell receptor beta chain was counted a few times. With 5 bases removed from V and 1 base from J, the gap between germline ends came to 14 bases. The CDR3 is 15 amino acids. Germline loops: CDR1 SGHTA, CDR2 FQGNSA. Source study methods: Amplification of reference gene primers was used by the study to estimate nucleated cell counts. Sequencing used immunoSEQ multiplex PCR; TCRdb keeps in-frame clones, though not all of them. Clone size and V and J calls were adopted from that table, with D and trimming inferred from the DNA. Here the sample spans over 120,000 clones, 70% to 80% being singletons. The data belong to a study of blood T cell repertoires in COVID-19. Whole-study context: The origin of the acute and convalescent COVID-19 samples was the United States, Italy and Spain. PBMCs, B-cell-depleted T cells, or T cells provided the cDNA or gDNA that made up the material.

The specimen sequenced was peripheral blood. The TCR sequence derives from a woman aged 70 to 79 with COVID-19, enrolled during active disease. V usage is TRBV7-2 and J usage is TRBJ1-1, with D tentatively TRBD1 (6 bases). The CDR3 sequence is CASSRFPDRNTEAFF. In DNA form, the CDR3 reads TGTGCCAGCAGCCGCTTTCCGGACAGGAACACTGAAGCTTTCTTT.